This TCR beta chain was observed in a study of T-cell memory formation after mild COVID-19. Overall study findings and caveats: Some SARS-CoV-2-responding clones were already detected in memory before infection.

A single record per CDR3 protein comes from TCRdb applying MiXCR to the 5' RACE reads. The sample carries approximately 490,000 distinct CDR3 sequences, 20% recorded once. A remark on this clonotype: Antigen unknown.

V gave up 3 bases and J gave up 1 base, with 13 bases separating them. CDR1 is LNHDA, CDR2 SQIVND, per germline (reference sequence). The CDR3 runs to 17 residues. V gene TRBV19 combines with J gene TRBJ2-6, with a weak D call TRBD1 (6 bases). The clonotype originates from an adult woman who had mild COVID-19 (a few samples of this study predate the infection). Cell type and time point are not known. The specimen sequenced was PBMCs or a T cell subset sorted from them (not recorded which). CDR3: CASSIPRQASGANVLTF. CDR3 DNA: TGTGCCAGTAGTATCCCCCGACAGGCATCTGGGGCCAACGTCCTGACTTTC.